This T cell receptor (beta chain) is drawn from a study of blood T cell repertoires in COVID-19. In the study overall: Sites across the United States, Italy and Spain contributed samples from acute and convalescent COVID-19. PBMCs, B-cell-depleted T cells, or T cells provided the cDNA or gDNA that made up the material.

Allocation to cohorts depended on clinical history reported by the participants. Germline values: CDR1 LNHNV, CDR2 YYDKDF (reference sequence). CDR3 length equals 14 residues. V was pared by 2 bases and J by 2 bases, with 10 bases between. As originally analysed: Amplified reference gene primers provided the basis for estimating nucleated cell counts. Assay used: immunoSEQ multiplex PCR; TCRdb lists only in-frame clones, some missing. That table furnishes V, J and clone size, whereas the DNA furnished D and trimming. This repertoire shows 350,000 to 500,000 clones, nearly 90% found once; its top ten account for 1.4%.

This TCR was sampled from a woman younger than 35 who had been exposed to COVID-19. The specimen sequenced was PBMCs or T cells enriched from blood (not recorded which). This rearrangement joins TRBV15 to TRBJ2-7; TRBD2 is a possible D gene (6 bases). The CDR3, as DNA: TGTGCCACCAGCAGATCCAGGGAGGCCTACGAGCAGTACTTC. The encoded protein is CATSRSREAYEQYF.